Presented here are 15 T cell receptor beta chains from one specimen sequenced in a study of blood T cell repertoires in COVID-19. Sequencing was performed with immunoSEQ multiplex PCR; in TCRdb, only in-frame clones are kept and a portion is missing. Here the sample spans roughly 250,000 clones, approximately 80% being singletons. The sequenced material came from peripheral blood. These receptors came from a human donor in a cohort sampled during active COVID-19.

The J gene is TRBJ1-1, the V gene TRBV29-1; 9 bases match TRBD1. The CDR3 length is 13 residues. Trimming took 1 base from V and 11 from J; bases not matched to a gene: 8. CDR1 and CDR2 (germline): SQVTM, ANQGSEA. The CDR3 region is CSVEVDRGDWAFF. The CDR3 coding sequence is TGCAGCGTTGAAGTGGACAGGGGAGATTGGGCTTTCTTT. Complete variable domain (other parts from reference TRBV29-1 and TRBJ1-1): SAVISQKPSRDICQRGTSLTIQCQVDSQVTMMFWYRQQPGQSLTLIATANQGSEATYESGFVIDKFPISRPNLTFSTLTVSNMSPEDSSIYLCSVEVDRGDWAFFGQGTRLTVV.

The chain is built from TRBV12-5 and TRBJ2-7, with 7 nucleotides matching TRBD1. Germline V CDR1 and CDR2: LGHNT, FRNRAP. With 6 bases clipped from V and 2 bases from J, the junction kept 10 bases outside the gene matches. This CDR3 comprises 15 residues. The CDR3 protein is CASGNYRDRTYEQYF. CDR3 DNA sequence: TGTGCTAGTGGCAACTACAGGGACAGAACCTACGAGCAGTACTTC. The entire variable domain, with the rest obtained from reference TRBV12-5 and TRBJ2-7, is as follows: DARVTQTPRHKVTEMGQEVTMRCQPILGHNTVFWYRQTMMQGLELLAYFRNRAPLDDSGMPKDRFSAEMPDATLATLKIQPSEPRDSAVYFCASGNYRDRTYEQYFGPGTRLTVT.

The V call is TRBV18, the J call TRBJ1-1, with TRBD1 matching 9 bases. The V gene's germline CDR1 is KGHSH and CDR2 LQKENI. V gave up 3 bases and J gave up 13 bases; unmatched junction bases: 15. This CDR3 comprises 15 residues. CDR3 nucleotides: TGTGCCAGCTCACCGCCATTCGACAGGGGGTCGGAGAGTTTCTTT. Encoded protein: CASSPPFDRGSESFF.

The CDR3 region has the DNA TGTGCCAGCAGTGACGGTCGGGGGACGGGTAGGAATGAGCAGTTCTTC. The encoded protein is CASSDGRGTGRNEQFF. The V and J genes are TRBV6-4 and TRBJ2-1; D is perhaps TRBD2 (6 bases). Germline V CDR1 and CDR2: MRHNA, SNTAGT. The CDR3 totals 16 residues. Trimming pared 2 bases from V and 7 bases from J, leaving 18 bases between.

The chain couples TRBV5-4 to TRBJ2-7; D is perhaps TRBD1 (6 bases). Germline CDR1 and CDR2: SGHNT and YYREEE (reference sequence). V was pared by 4 bases and J by 1 base, with 15 bases between. The CDR3 is made up of 15 amino acids. In DNA form, the CDR3 reads TGTGCCAGCAGCCCTACAGGGCATAATTCCTACGAGCAGTACTTC. Translating gives CASSPTGHNSYEQYF.

This chain uses TRBV7-9 with TRBJ2-5; 11 nucleotides match TRBD2. CDR1 and CDR2 (germline): SEHNR, FQNEAQ (reference sequence). V lost 2 bases, J lost 5 bases, and 7 bases stayed unmatched. The CDR3 is 16 amino acids. CDR3 nucleotides: TGTGCCAGCAGCTTAACTAGCGGGAGAGTGGGGGAGACCCAGTACTTC. Translating it yields CASSLTSGRVGETQYF.

The chain uses TRBV6-5 and TRBJ1-1; 8 bases map to TRBD1. The CDR3 length is 13 residues. V trimming: 6 bases; J trimming: 7 bases; junction bases outside the gene matches: 7. The germline gives CDR1 MNHEY, CDR2 SVGAGI. CDR3 region: CASSRTGLLEAFF. The CDR3 coding sequence is TGTGCCAGCAGCCGGACAGGGCTTCTTGAAGCTTTCTTT.

The chain couples TRBV9 to TRBJ1-1; D gene unclear. Germline CDR1 and CDR2: SGDLS and YYNGEE. The CDR3 loop spans 15 amino acids. The V end lost 3 bases, the J end lost 1 base, and 13 bases lay between the germline ends. CDR3 bases: TGTGCCAGCAGCGGAAGGACGGGATCGAACACTGAAGCTTTCTTT. It translates to CASSGRTGSNTEAFF.

The chain couples TRBV7-2 to TRBJ2-7; TRBD1 matches at 7 bases. Germline V gene data show CDR1 as SGHTA and CDR2 as FQGNSA. Trimming removed 3 bases from V and 6 bases from J; junction bases left unmatched: 11. There are 15 residues in the CDR3. CDR3 bases: TGTGCCAGCAGCTTCTCGAGTACAGGGGAGCTCGAGCAGTACTTC. Translation gives CASSFSSTGELEQYF. Combining the CDR3 with reference TRBV7-2 and TRBJ2-7 gives the whole variable domain GAGVSQSPSNKVTEKGKDVELRCDPISGHTALYWYRQSLGQGLEFLIYFQGNSAPDKSGLPSDRFSAERTGGSVSTLTIQRTQQEDSAVYLCASSFSSTGELEQYFGPGTRLTVT.

The rearrangement uses TRBV15 and TRBJ1-4; D not resolved. The V gene lost 1 base and the J gene lost 4 bases, with 13 bases spanning the gap. Germline V gene lookup returns CDR1 LNHNV and CDR2 YYDKDF (reference sequence). The CDR3 extends over 16 amino acids. This chain's CDR3 is CATSRGPASLNEKLFF. The CDR3 DNA is TGTGCCACCAGCAGAGGGCCTGCCAGTCTTAATGAAAAACTGTTTTTT. The complete variable domain, with remaining parts taken from reference TRBV15 and TRBJ1-4, reads DAMVIQNPRYQVTQFGKPVTLSCSQTLNHNVMYWYQQKSSQAPKLLFHYYDKDFNNEADTPDNFQSRRPNTSFCFLDIRSPGLGDTAMYLCATSRGPASLNEKLFFGSGTQLSVL.

The chain links TRBV4-2 to TRBJ2-1, with 8 bases fitting TRBD2. The CDR3 covers 17 residues. V shed 4 bases, J shed 7 bases, and the junction held 15 bases outside the gene matches. Germline assignment: CDR1 LGHNA and CDR2 YNFKEQ. DNA of the CDR3: TGTGCCAGCAGCCTCGCAGGATCCAGCGGGGGAATAAATGAGCAGTTCTTC. Protein: CASSLAGSSGGINEQFF.

This sequence joins TRBV7-3 and TRBJ2-1; a possible D gene is TRBD2 (5 bases). In germline, CDR1 is SGHTA, CDR2 FQGTGA. The CDR3 runs 15 residues. The germline V and J ends were trimmed by 5 bases and 1 base, with 12 bases remaining between them. CDR3 sequence reads: CASSLGLLSYNEQFF. The CDR3 DNA reads TGTGCCAGCAGCCTAGGACTGCTATCCTACAATGAGCAGTTCTTC.

The chain carries TRBV2 and TRBJ1-1; no clear D gene. The ends were cut back, 6 bases at V and 0 bases at J, with 14 bases in the middle. The V gene's germline CDR1 is SNHLY and CDR2 FYNNEI. The CDR3 is made up of 15 amino acids. CDR3 nucleotide sequence: TGTGCCAGCAGACCACGAGAGGCCATGAACACTGAAGCTTTCTTT. It is translated as CASRPREAMNTEAFF.

This clone was seen more than once but under ten times. The genes are TRBV13 and TRBJ2-7; 8 bases fit TRBD1. The junction had 11 bases not matched to a gene; V was cut back by 7 bases and J by 6 bases. Germline values: CDR1 PRHDT, CDR2 FYEKMQ (reference sequence). The CDR3 totals 14 residues. The CDR3 loop is CASTSETGDREQYF. The CDR3 DNA follows: TGTGCCAGCACCTCGGAGACAGGGGATCGCGAGCAGTACTTC.

This chain uses TRBV5-1 with TRBJ1-4, with 8 bases aligning to TRBD1. CDR3 length: 19 residues. Per germline, CDR1 SGHRS and CDR2 YFSETQ. The V gene end was trimmed by 5 bases and the J gene end by 5 bases; junction bases not matched to a gene: 20. The CDR3 DNA follows: TGCGCCAGCAGTTTTTTTGGGACAGGCGGCCCAAGAGAAAATGAAAAACTGTTTTTT. This codes for CASSFFGTGGPRENEKLFF.